This T cell receptor (beta chain) was recorded in a study of shared clonotypes between healthy human individuals. The study, taken as a whole, reports: Naive CD4 clonotype sharing across a few donors was 5% to 6%. Incomplete sequencing of sorted subsets was indicated by rarefaction despite large depth.

This CDR3 comprises 17 residues. About this clone itself: Its matching antigen is unknown.

Researchers reported that CD8 memory united CD45RO+ cells with CCR7-negative CD45RA+ TemRA cells. Source study methods: Filtering differed, since immunoSEQ gave only junction sequences and no quality scores. Data came from immunoSEQ multiplex PCR; TCRdb stores just in-frame clones and leaves some out. V and J calls and clone size are as listed in that table; D and trimming were resolved from the DNA. Altogether 600,000 to 750,000 clones are present, roughly 87% being singletons, with the ten largest covering 34%. The clonotype comes from a man aged 18-30 years in good health. Some clones in this sample may be carry-over from other donors' samples. The specimen was memory CD8+ T cells from PBMCs. Subset defined: CD45RO+ cells pooled with CCR7-negative TemRA cells. The genes are TRBV1 and TRBJ2-5; the tabulated D call, TRBD1, remains unverified against the DNA. TRBV1 corresponds to a pseudogene. The CDR3 loop is CTSSQSSRTGAQETQYF. CDR3 bases: TGCACCAGCAGCCAGTCATCAAGGACAGGGGCTCAAGAGACCCAGTACTTC.